These 12 T cell receptor beta chains originate from one sample sequenced in a study of blood T cell repertoires in COVID-19. Here immunoSEQ multiplex PCR was the method, and the copy in TCRdb shows in-frame clones only, minus some. The repertoire has roughly 310,000 clones, more than 75% of them found once; the top ten carry 2.6%. Sequenced sample: PBMCs or T cells enriched from blood (not recorded which). These receptors were obtained from a man aged 55 to 70 who had recovered from COVID-19.

V and J are TRBV29-1 and TRBJ2-3; D is possibly TRBD1 (6 bases). CDR1 and CDR2 from the germline V gene are SQVTM and ANQGSEA. V lost 7 bases, J lost 2 bases, and 16 bases lay in between. The CDR3 is made up of 14 amino acids. The chain's CDR3 is CSGADRGHTDTQYF. CDR3 in DNA: TGCAGCGGGGCGGATAGGGGACACACAGATACGCAGTATTTT.

This clone was observed once. The chain couples TRBV4-1 to TRBJ2-1, with a tentative D call TRBD1 (8 bases). The CDR3 loop spans 14 amino acids. V lost 4 bases, J lost 8 bases, and 15 bases lay in between. The germline V gene encodes CDR1 MGHRA and CDR2 YSYEKL. The CDR3 DNA is TGCGCCAGCAGCCGACAGGGGAGGGTCGATGAGCAGTTCTTC. It codes for CASSRQGRVDEQFF.

The gene calls are TRBV2 and TRBJ2-7, with D possibly TRBD1 on 5 matching bases. The germline gives CDR1 SNHLY, CDR2 FYNNEI. The CDR3 has 15 residues. Trimming took 2 bases from V and 3 from J, leaving 14 bases between them. The CDR3 loop reads CASSESGKNFYEQYF. CDR3 nucleotides: TGTGCCAGCAGTGAATCAGGGAAAAATTTCTACGAGCAGTACTTC.

The CDR3 loop is CASSSPRTGLAGGRETQYF. As DNA, the CDR3 is TGTGCCAGCAGCTCGCCTCGCACCGGACTAGCGGGAGGGCGTGAGACCCAGTACTTC. V and J are TRBV11-3 and TRBJ2-5; 15 nucleotides agree with TRBD2. Germline CDR1 and CDR2: SGHNT and YENEEA. This CDR3 contains 19 residues. J gave up 5 bases and V 4 bases, and 14 bases lay outside the gene matches.

DNA of the CDR3: TGTGCCAGTAGTCCTTTGCCCGGGACAGGTAGGAACATTCAGTACTTC. The encoded protein is CASSPLPGTGRNIQYF. The genes are TRBV19 and TRBJ2-4; 8 nucleotides line up with TRBD1. This CDR3 contains 16 residues. Germline V gene data show CDR1 as LNHDA and CDR2 as SQIVND (reference sequence). The junction had 13 bases not matched to a gene; V was cut back by 5 bases and J by 7 bases.

J is TRBJ2-5 and V is TRBV6-2 or TRBV6-3; 13 nucleotides agree with TRBD2. CDR1 MNHEY and CDR2 SVGEGT come from the germline V gene. The CDR3 has 19 residues. The trim removed 3 bases at V and 0 bases at J, leaving 10 bases unmatched. CDR3 sequence reads: CASSYTGTSGIPDQETQYF. CDR3 coding DNA: TGTGCCAGCAGTTATACCGGGACTAGCGGGATACCCGACCAAGAGACCCAGTACTTC.

This clone appeared a few times. This sequence joins TRBV13 and TRBJ2-7, with TRBD2 as a possible D gene (6 bases). The germline V gene has CDR1 PRHDT and CDR2 FYEKMQ (reference sequence). CDR3 length: 12 residues. V was trimmed by 5 bases and J by 10 bases, leaving 15 bases between them. This chain's CDR3 is CASSVPGLPQYF. For the CDR3, the DNA is TGTGCCAGCAGCGTCCCGGGACTTCCACAGTACTTC.

The chain employs TRBV27 and TRBJ1-6; a possible D gene is TRBD1 (5 bases). The CDR3 runs to 17 residues. The germline gives CDR1 MNHEY, CDR2 SMNVEV (reference sequence). Trimming cost V 0 bases and J 7 bases, with 16 bases left between them. CDR3 in amino acids: CASSLSRRGTVNSPLHF. CDR3 DNA: TGTGCCAGCAGTTTATCGAGGCGGGGGACGGTGAATTCACCCCTCCACTTT.

This rearrangement joins TRBV18 to TRBJ2-7; unclear D gene. Germline CDR1 and CDR2: KGHSH and LQKENI. This CDR3 spans 12 amino acids. The V end was cut by 4 bases, the J end by 6 bases, with 10 bases between. The CDR3 DNA reads as TGTGCCAGCTCACAACAAACTACCGAGCAGTACTTC. Translation: CASSQQTTEQYF.

The rearrangement joins TRBV27 to TRBJ2-5, with TRBD1 identical over 8 bases. Germline loops: CDR1 MNHEY, CDR2 SMNVEV (reference sequence). The CDR3 is 14 residues long. The ends lost 6 bases at V and 5 bases at J; junction bases unmatched: 8. The CDR3 reads CASRRQGIGETQYF. CDR3 in DNA: TGTGCCAGCAGACGACAGGGGATTGGGGAGACCCAGTACTTC.

This clone was counted a single time. This CDR3 reads CATSDFTRDSGRQEQFF. The CDR3 nucleotides read TGTGCCACCAGTGATTTCACCCGGGACTCCGGTCGGCAAGAGCAGTTCTTC. This chain links TRBV24-1 with TRBJ2-1; tentatively, D is TRBD2 (6 bases). The V end was cut by 1 base, the J end by 10 bases, with 22 bases between. The CDR3 consists of 17 residues. Germline CDR1 KGHDR, CDR2 SFDVKD.

The CDR3 loop reads CASSLWSEYQETQYF. In nucleotides, the CDR3 is TGTGCCAGCAGCTTATGGTCGGAGTACCAAGAGACCCAGTACTTC. The V and J genes are TRBV7-9 and TRBJ2-5; D unresolved. Germline loops: CDR1 SEHNR, CDR2 FQNEAQ (reference sequence). V was clipped by 2 bases and J by 0 bases, with 10 bases between them. The CDR3 is 15 residues long.